A single T cell receptor beta chain is shown here with its context. The data derive from a study of blood T cell repertoires in COVID-19. The wider study: Some COVID-19 samples were acute and others convalescent; all came from the United States, Italy and Spain. Sample material is recorded as cDNA or gDNA derived from T cells, B-cell-depleted T cells, or PBMCs.

Germline V gene sequence: CDR1 SGHTA, CDR2 FQGTGA. V shed 4 bases and J 9 bases; nucleotides not matched to a gene: 10. The CDR3 extends over 14 amino acids. As processed by the authors: Amplification of reference gene primers was used by the study to estimate nucleated cell counts. Measured with immunoSEQ multiplex PCR; TCRdb has only the in-frame clones, and not every one. Clone size and the V and J calls come from that table; the DNA yielded D and trimming. The table includes some 490,000 clones, 70% to 90% detected once. The sequenced material came from peripheral blood. V usage is TRBV7-3 and J usage is TRBJ2-7, with 9 nucleotides matching TRBD2. The sequence came from a human donor in a cohort sampled during active COVID-19. CDR3 sequence (DNA): TGTGCCAGCAGCTCCTCCGGGGCTAGCGGGACGCAGTACTTC. The encoded protein is CASSSSGASGTQYF.